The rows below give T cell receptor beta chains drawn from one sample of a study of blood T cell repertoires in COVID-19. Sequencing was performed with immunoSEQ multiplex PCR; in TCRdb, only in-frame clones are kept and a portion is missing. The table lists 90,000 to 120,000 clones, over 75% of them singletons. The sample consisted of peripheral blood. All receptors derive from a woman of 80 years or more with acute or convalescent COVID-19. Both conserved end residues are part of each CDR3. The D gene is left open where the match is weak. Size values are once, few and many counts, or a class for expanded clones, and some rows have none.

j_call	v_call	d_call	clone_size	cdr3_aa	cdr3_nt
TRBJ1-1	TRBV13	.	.	CASSSQGRTLNTEAFF	TGTGCCAGCAGCTCTCAAGGTAGGACTTTGAACACTGAAGCTTTCTTT
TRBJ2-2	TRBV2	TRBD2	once	CASTTSGLNTGELFF	TGTGCCAGCACGACTAGCGGGCTAAACACCGGGGAGCTGTTTTTT
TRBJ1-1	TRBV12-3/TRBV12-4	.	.	CASSKMGRGAFF	TGTGCCAGCAGTAAAATGGGGAGGGGAGCTTTCTTT
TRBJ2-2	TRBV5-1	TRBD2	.	CASREGTNTGELFF	TGCGCCTCGAGGGAGGGGACGAACACCGGGGAGCTGTTTTTT
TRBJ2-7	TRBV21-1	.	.	CASSQKGTSGGAYEQYF	TGTGCCAGCAGCCAAAAGGGGACTAGCGGGGGTGCCTACGAGCAGTACTTC
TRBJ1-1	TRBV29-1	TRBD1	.	CSVDGRGRSEAFF	TGCAGCGTTGACGGCAGGGGGAGGTCTGAAGCTTTCTTT
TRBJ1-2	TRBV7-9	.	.	CTSSLAGLAPNYGYTF	TGTACCAGCAGCTTAGCTGGGCTTGCCCCTAACTATGGCTACACCTTC
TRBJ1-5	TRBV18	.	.	CASSQTRDTRNQPQHF	TGTGCCAGCTCACAGACCAGGGACACGCGGAATCAGCCCCAGCATTTT
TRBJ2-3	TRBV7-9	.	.	CASSLDNRRTDTQYF	TGTGCCAGCAGCTTAGATAACAGACGCACAGATACGCAGTATTTT
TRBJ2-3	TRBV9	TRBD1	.	CASSASSGTGLHTQYF	TGTGCCAGCAGCGCCTCCTCCGGGACAGGGTTACATACGCAGTATTTT
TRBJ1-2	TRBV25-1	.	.	CASSESPGGATYGYTF	TGTGCCAGCAGTGAATCGCCGGGAGGGGCGACCTATGGCTACACCTTC
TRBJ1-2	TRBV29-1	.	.	CSVVGRVNYGYTF	TGCAGCGTTGTAGGTCGGGTTAACTATGGCTACACCTTC
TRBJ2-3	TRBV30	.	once	CAWNRLNTQYF	TGTGCCTGGAACAGGCTAAATACGCAGTATTTT
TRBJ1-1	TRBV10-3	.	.	CAISGTFGSGEAFF	TGTGCCATCAGTGGTACATTTGGGTCGGGTGAAGCTTTCTTT
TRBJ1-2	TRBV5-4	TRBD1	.	CASSFPQGVGGYTF	TGTGCCAGCAGCTTTCCACAGGGGGTAGGTGGCTACACCTTC
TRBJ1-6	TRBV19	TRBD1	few	CASRTGVSSYNSPLHF	TGTGCCAGTAGGACAGGGGTCAGCTCCTATAATTCACCCCTCCACTTT
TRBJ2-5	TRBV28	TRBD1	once	CASSLPVTGEETQYF	TGTGCCAGCAGTTTACCCGTTACAGGGGAGGAGACCCAGTACTTC
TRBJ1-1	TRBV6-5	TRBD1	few	CASRGQGAGNTEAFF	TGTGCCAGCAGGGGACAGGGGGCGGGGAACACTGAAGCTTTCTTT
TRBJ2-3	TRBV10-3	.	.	CAISDLRADTQYF	TGTGCCATCAGTGATCTCCGGGCAGATACGCAGTATTTT
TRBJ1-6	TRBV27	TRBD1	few	CASRERGPGSPLHF	TGTGCCAGCAGGGAAAGGGGGCCCGGTTCACCCCTCCACTTT
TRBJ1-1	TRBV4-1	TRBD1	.	CASSQYGDSFMNTEAFF	TGCGCCAGCAGCCAATATGGGGACAGCTTTATGAACACTGAAGCTTTCTTT
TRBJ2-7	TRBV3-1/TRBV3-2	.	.	CASSTRAYEQYF	TGTGCCAGCAGCACCCGCGCCTACGAGCAGTACTTC
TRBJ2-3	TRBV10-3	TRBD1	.	CAISGQGSTDTQYF	TGTGCCATCAGTGGACAGGGGTCCACAGATACGCAGTATTTT
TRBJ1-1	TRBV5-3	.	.	CARSLSSFEAFF	TGTGCCAGAAGCTTGTCCTCTTTTGAAGCTTTCTTT
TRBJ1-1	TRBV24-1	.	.	CATRPSGGTEAFF	TGTGCCACCAGGCCCTCTGGAGGCACTGAAGCTTTCTTT
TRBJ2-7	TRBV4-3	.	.	CASSQDRASTYEQYF	TGCGCCAGCAGCCAAGACAGGGCGAGTACCTACGAGCAGTACTTC
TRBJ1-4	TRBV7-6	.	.	CASSLLGGKLFF	TGTGCCAGCAGCTTATTGGGGGGGAAACTGTTTTTT
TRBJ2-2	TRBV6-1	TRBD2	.	CASSEAPPGLAGGAGELFF	TGTGCCAGCAGTGAGGCTCCTCCGGGACTAGCGGGGGGCGCCGGGGAGCTGTTTTTT
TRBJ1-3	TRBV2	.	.	CASSQDGAFSGNTIYF	TGTGCCAGCTCCCAGGATGGGGCCTTCTCTGGAAACACCATATATTTT
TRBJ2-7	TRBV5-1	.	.	CASSLAGTYEQYF	TGCGCCAGCAGCTTGGCGGGGACCTACGAGCAGTACTTC
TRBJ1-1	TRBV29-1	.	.	CSARAGTGTEAFF	TGCAGCGCTAGAGCCGGGACTGGGACTGAAGCTTTCTTT
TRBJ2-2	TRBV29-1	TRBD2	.	CSVGGRDTGELFF	TGCAGCGTAGGAGGGAGGGACACCGGGGAGCTGTTTTTT
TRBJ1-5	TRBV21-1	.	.	CASSTTNYSNQPQHF	TGTGCCAGCAGCACCACAAACTATAGCAATCAGCCCCAGCATTTT
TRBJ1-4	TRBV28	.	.	CASSSGGANEKLFF	TGTGCCAGCAGTTCGGGGGGGGCTAATGAAAAACTGTTTTTT
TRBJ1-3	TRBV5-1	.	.	CASSVGQQGSGNTIYF	TGCGCCAGCAGCGTTGGACAGCAGGGATCTGGAAACACCATATATTTT
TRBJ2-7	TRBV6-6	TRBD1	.	CASTLMGQNYEQYF	TGTGCCAGCACCCTAATGGGACAGAACTACGAGCAGTACTTC
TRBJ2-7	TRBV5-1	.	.	CASSLGQSTYEQYF	TGCGCCAGCAGCTTGGGACAGTCAACCTACGAGCAGTACTTC
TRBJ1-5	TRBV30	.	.	CAWSRQASRISQPQHF	TGTGCCTGGAGTAGACAGGCTAGCCGTATAAGTCAGCCCCAGCATTTT
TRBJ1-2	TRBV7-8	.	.	CASSPTNYGYTF	TGTGCCAGCAGCCCTACTAACTATGGCTACACCTTC
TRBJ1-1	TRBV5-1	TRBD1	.	CASLGQDNTEAFF	TGCGCCAGCTTGGGACAGGATAACACTGAAGCTTTCTTT
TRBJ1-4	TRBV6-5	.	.	CASSQGPEKLFF	TGTGCCAGCAGTCAGGGCCCGGAAAAACTGTTTTTT
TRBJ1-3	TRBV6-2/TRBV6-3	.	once	CASSHRQVSGNTIYF	TGTGCCAGCAGTCATCGACAGGTCTCTGGAAACACCATATATTTT
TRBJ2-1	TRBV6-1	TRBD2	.	CASSEVGGTYNEQFF	TGTGCCAGCAGTGAAGTGGGGGGGACCTACAATGAGCAGTTCTTC
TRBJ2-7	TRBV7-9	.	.	CASSPSYEQYF	TGTGCCAGCAGCCCGTCGTATGAGCAGTACTTC
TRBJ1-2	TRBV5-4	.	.	CASSPESLYGYTF	TGTGCCAGCAGCCCGGAGAGTCTCTATGGCTACACCTTC
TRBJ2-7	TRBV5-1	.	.	CASNPGFFLRDEQYF	TGCGCCAGCAACCCGGGGTTCTTCCTGAGGGACGAGCAGTACTTC
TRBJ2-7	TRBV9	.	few	CASSTLDSYEQYF	TGTGCCAGCAGCACCCTAGACAGCTACGAGCAGTACTTC
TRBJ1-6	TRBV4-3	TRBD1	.	CASSLGQGTNSPLHF	TGCGCCAGCAGCCTCGGACAGGGGACCAATTCACCCCTCCACTTT
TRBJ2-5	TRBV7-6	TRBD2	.	CASSFQAGGPGETQYF	TGTGCCAGCAGCTTCCAAGCGGGGGGGCCGGGGGAGACCCAGTACTTC
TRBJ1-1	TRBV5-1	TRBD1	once	CASSIRGTGPEAFF	TGCGCCAGCAGCATCCGCGGGACAGGGCCTGAAGCTTTCTTT
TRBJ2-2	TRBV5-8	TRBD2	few	CASSLVPGGTGELFF	TGTGCCAGCAGCTTGGTCCCGGGGGGTACCGGGGAGCTGTTTTTT
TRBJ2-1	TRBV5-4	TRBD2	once	CASSLGLAGGQVEQFF	TGTGCCAGCAGCTTGGGCCTAGCGGGGGGGCAGGTTGAGCAGTTCTTC
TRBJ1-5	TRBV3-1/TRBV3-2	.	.	CASSQGQPRGQPQHF	TGTGCCAGCAGCCAAGGACAGCCACGGGGGCAGCCCCAGCATTTT
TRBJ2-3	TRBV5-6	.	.	CASSSSSPFSTDTQYF	TGTGCCAGCAGCTCCTCTAGCCCTTTTAGCACAGATACGCAGTATTTT
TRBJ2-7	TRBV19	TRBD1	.	CASSMVGQGSYEQYF	TGTGCCAGTAGTATGGTTGGACAGGGGTCCTACGAGCAGTACTTC